These 14 T cell receptor beta chains share one sample of origin, sequenced in a study of shared T cell receptors in the human thymus. The protocol was immunoSEQ multiplex PCR, while the TCRdb copy is restricted to in-frame clones and leaves out a portion. The sample carries hundreds of thousands of clones, around 87% recorded once. This sample was shared with a second study, whose subject was human thymus T cells.

Sequences were obtained from thymocytes. The receptor set was obtained from a boy under two years old with a congenital heart defect.

The genes are TRBV19 and TRBJ1-5; the match to TRBD1 covers 9 bases. The CDR3 is 18 residues long. The ends lost 3 bases at V and 6 bases at J; junction bases unmatched: 15. Germline V lookup: CDR1 LNHDA, CDR2 SQIVND (reference sequence). CDR3 sequence: CASSMPPGTGIRSQPQHF. The CDR3, as DNA: TGTGCCAGTAGTATGCCGCCCGGGACAGGGATTAGAAGTCAGCCCCAGCATTTT.

The chain links TRBV15 to TRBJ2-3, with 8 bases aligning to TRBD1. The junction had 6 bases not matched to a gene; V was cut back by 0 bases and J by 1 base. Germline loops: CDR1 LNHNV, CDR2 YYDKDF (reference sequence). This CDR3 spans 17 amino acids. This CDR3 reads CATSRDRGQGCTDTQYF. Written as DNA, the CDR3 is TGTGCCACCAGCAGAGATCGAGGACAGGGATGCACAGATACGCAGTATTTT.

This chain uses TRBV27 with TRBJ2-7; tentatively, D is TRBD2 (6 bases). Germline assignment: CDR1 MNHEY and CDR2 SMNVEV (reference sequence). CDR3 length equals 14 residues. V was clipped by 8 bases and J by 4 bases, with 18 bases between them. The CDR3 here is CASAFAAAGYEQYF. The CDR3 nucleotides are TGTGCCAGCGCCTTCGCTGCGGCGGGGTACGAGCAGTACTTC.

This clone has more than one count but fewer than ten. The chain carries TRBV18 and TRBJ1-4; D perhaps matches TRBD1 (5 bases). CDR3 length: 16 amino acids. Trimming took 6 bases from V and 7 from J, leaving 21 bases between them. Germline V gives CDR1 KGHSH, CDR2 LQKENI. The chain's CDR3 is CASSPGIRGSGEKLFF. Here the CDR3 DNA reads TGTGCCAGCTCCCCCGGGATTCGGGGGTCGGGTGAAAAACTGTTTTTT. The variable domain in full, completed from reference TRBV18 and TRBJ1-4, reads NAGVMQNPRHLVRRRGQEARLRCSPMKGHSHVYWYRQLPEEGLKFMVYLQKENIIDESGMPKERFSAEFPKEGPSILRIQQVVRGDSAAYFCASSPGIRGSGEKLFFGSGTQLSVL.

This clone was seen once. The chain is built from TRBV18 and TRBJ2-1; 8 nucleotides align to TRBD2. With 5 bases clipped from V and 5 bases from J, the junction kept 8 bases outside the gene matches. CDR1 is KGHSH and CDR2 is LQKENI in the germline V gene. There are 15 residues in the CDR3. In nucleotides, the CDR3 is TGTGCCAGCTCAAACGGACTAGCCAACGACAATGAGCAGTTCTTC. Translated, it gives CASSNGLANDNEQFF.

The chain couples TRBV25-1 to TRBJ1-6, with D possibly matching TRBD1 (6 bases). Germline-derived CDR1 and CDR2 are MGHDK and SYGVNS. Trimming took 8 bases from V and 7 from J, leaving 12 bases between them. The CDR3 is made up of 13 amino acids. CDR3 sequence (DNA): TGTGCCAGCGCACCAACAGGGAATTCACCCCTCCACTTT. It is translated as CASAPTGNSPLHF. The variable domain in full, with the rest retrieved from reference TRBV25-1 and TRBJ1-6, is EADIYQTPRYLVIGTGKKITLECSQTMGHDKMYWYQQDPGMELHLIHYSYGVNSTEKGDLSSESTVSRIRTEHFPLTLESARPSHTSQYLCASAPTGNSPLHFGNGTRLTVT.

The chain combines TRBV25-1 with TRBJ2-3, with TRBD2 matching 10 bases. The V segment lost 3 bases and the J segment 1 base; nucleotides outside the gene matches: 4. Germline V lookup: CDR1 MGHDK, CDR2 SYGVNS. The CDR3 is 16 amino acids. CDR3 residues: CASSDSLAGGTDTQYF. The DNA for the CDR3 is TGTGCCAGCAGTGATTCCCTAGCGGGGGGCACAGATACGCAGTATTTT.

This chain connects TRBV12-5 to TRBJ1-3; 10 bases are shared with TRBD1. Germline-derived CDR1 and CDR2 are LGHNT and FRNRAP. The CDR3 is made up of 18 amino acids. The junction had 18 bases not matched to a gene; V was cut back by 9 bases and J by 4 bases. DNA for the CDR3: TGTGCTAGAAGTTCCGGGACAGGGGCTAGGTCGTGGGGAAACACCATATATTTT. This codes for CARSSGTGARSWGNTIYF.

V and J are TRBV15 and TRBJ2-3; 7 bases are a match to TRBD2. J gave up 3 bases and V 0 bases, and 6 bases lay outside the gene matches. Germline lookup yields CDR1 LNHNV and CDR2 YYDKDF (reference sequence). The CDR3 length is 16 residues. DNA of the CDR3: TGTGCCACCAGCAGAGATAGGCGGGAGTGGACAGATACGCAGTATTTT. Residues: CATSRDRREWTDTQYF.

V usage is TRBV4-3 and J usage is TRBJ1-6; D remains ambiguous. Trimming stripped 0 bases from V and 2 bases from J, with 14 bases between. Germline V CDR1 and CDR2: LGHNA, YSLEER. The CDR3 loop spans 18 amino acids. In DNA form, the CDR3 reads TGCGCCAGCAGCCAAGAAACGGGAAAGGTACCCTATAATTCACCCCTCCACTTT. Translation: CASSQETGKVPYNSPLHF.

J is TRBJ1-1 and V is TRBV6-5; TRBD1 aligns across 9 bases. The ends lost 5 bases at V and 8 bases at J; junction bases unmatched: 12. Looked up from germline, CDR1 is MNHEY and CDR2 is SVGAGI. The CDR3 sequence is 15 residues long. The CDR3: CASSQDRDRDTEAFF. The CDR3 DNA reads as TGTGCCAGCAGTCAAGACCGGGACAGGGATACGGAAGCTTTCTTT.

This chain joins TRBV4-2 and TRBJ2-3, with a tentative D call TRBD2 (6 bases). Germline lookup yields CDR1 LGHNA and CDR2 YNFKEQ. V dropped 3 bases and J dropped 2 bases, with 18 bases sitting between them. This CDR3 region has 17 residues. CDR3 amino acids: CASSQDTVGLFTDTQYF. CDR3 in DNA: TGTGCCAGCAGCCAGGACACCGTGGGACTTTTCACAGATACGCAGTATTTT.

The chain carries TRBV5-4 and TRBJ2-7; TRBD2 aligns across 9 bases. CDR1 is SGHNT and CDR2 is YYREEE in the germline V gene (reference sequence). Losses at the gene ends were 0 bases for V and 7 bases for J; bases not matched to a gene: 8. The CDR3 extends over 15 amino acids. CDR3 sequence (DNA): TGTGCCAGCAGCTTGGGACTAGCGGACGAAGGGGAGCAGTACTTC. Its protein product is CASSLGLADEGEQYF.

The chain links TRBV11-2 to TRBJ2-2; D remains unclear. The CDR3 extends over 12 amino acids. Trimming shortened V by 5 bases and J by 6 bases, and 7 bases separated the two germline ends. Germline V gives CDR1 SGHAT, CDR2 FQNNGV. The CDR3 DNA reads as TGTGCCAGCAGCCCGTATGCCGGGGAGCTGTTTTTT. This gives the protein CASSPYAGELFF.